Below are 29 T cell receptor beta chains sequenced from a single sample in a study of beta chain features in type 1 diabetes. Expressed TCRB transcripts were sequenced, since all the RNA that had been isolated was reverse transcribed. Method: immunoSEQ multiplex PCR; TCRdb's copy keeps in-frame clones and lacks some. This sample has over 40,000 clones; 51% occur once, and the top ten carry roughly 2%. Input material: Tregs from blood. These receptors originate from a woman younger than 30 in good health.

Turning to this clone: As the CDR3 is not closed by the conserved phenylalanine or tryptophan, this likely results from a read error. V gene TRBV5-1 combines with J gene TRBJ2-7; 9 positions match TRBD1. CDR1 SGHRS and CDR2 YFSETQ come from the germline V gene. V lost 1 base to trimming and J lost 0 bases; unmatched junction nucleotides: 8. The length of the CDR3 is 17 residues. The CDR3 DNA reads TGCGCCAGCAGCTTGAACCGGGGGACAGGGCTCTCCTACGAGCAGTACCTC. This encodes CASSLNRGTGLSYEQYL.

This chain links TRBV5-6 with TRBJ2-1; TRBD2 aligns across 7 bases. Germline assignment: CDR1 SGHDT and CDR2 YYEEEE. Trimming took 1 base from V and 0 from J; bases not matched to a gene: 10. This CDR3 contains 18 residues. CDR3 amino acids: CASSLTRTSRSSYNEQFF. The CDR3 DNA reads TGTGCCAGCAGCTTGACCCGGACTAGTCGGAGCTCCTACAATGAGCAGTTCTTC. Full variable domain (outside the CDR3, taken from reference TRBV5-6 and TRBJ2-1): DAGVTQSPTHLIKTRGQQVTLRCSPKSGHDTVSWYQQALGQGPQFIFQYYEEEERQRGNFPDRFSGHQFPNYSSELNVNALLLGDSALYLCASSLTRTSRSSYNEQFFGPGTRLTVL.

The CDR3 region is CASSYGYSFYGYTF. CDR3 coding DNA: TGTGCCAGCAGTTACGGGTACAGTTTCTATGGCTACACCTTC. The genes are TRBV6-5 and TRBJ1-2; D gene unclear. The V and J ends lost 2 bases and 4 bases respectively, with 11 bases between them. This CDR3 contains 14 residues. Germline V gene data show CDR1 as MNHEY and CDR2 as SVGAGI.

CDR3 bases: TGCAGCGTTGAAACAGGGGCCTACGAGCAGTACTTC. This codes for CSVETGAYEQYF. The V and J genes are TRBV29-1 and TRBJ2-7; TRBD1 matches at 7 bases. This CDR3 has 12 amino acids. Germline V CDR1 and CDR2: SQVTM, ANQGSEA. Unmatched junction bases numbered 0, after V lost 2 bases and J lost 2 bases.

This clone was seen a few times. CDR3 in DNA: TGTGCCAGCAGCTACCGGACAGGGCCCAATCAGCCCCAGCATTTT. Protein: CASSYRTGPNQPQHF. The chain is built from TRBV2 and TRBJ1-5; 8 positions agree with TRBD1. This CDR3 is built from 15 residues. Per germline, CDR1 SNHLY and CDR2 FYNNEI. Trimming took 6 bases from V and 3 from J; bases not matched to a gene: 7.

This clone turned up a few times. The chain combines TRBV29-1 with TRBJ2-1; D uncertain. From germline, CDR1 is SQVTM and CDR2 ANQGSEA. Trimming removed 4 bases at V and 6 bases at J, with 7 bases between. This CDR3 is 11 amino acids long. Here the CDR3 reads CSVAPSNEQFF. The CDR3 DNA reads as TGCAGCGTTGCTCCTAGCAATGAGCAGTTCTTC.

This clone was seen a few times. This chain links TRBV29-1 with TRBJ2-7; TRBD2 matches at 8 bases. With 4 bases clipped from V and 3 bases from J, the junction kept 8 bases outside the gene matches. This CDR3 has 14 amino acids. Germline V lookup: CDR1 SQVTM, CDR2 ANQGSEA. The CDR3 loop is CSVAGGERIYEQYF. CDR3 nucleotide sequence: TGCAGCGTTGCGGGAGGGGAAAGGATCTACGAGCAGTACTTC.

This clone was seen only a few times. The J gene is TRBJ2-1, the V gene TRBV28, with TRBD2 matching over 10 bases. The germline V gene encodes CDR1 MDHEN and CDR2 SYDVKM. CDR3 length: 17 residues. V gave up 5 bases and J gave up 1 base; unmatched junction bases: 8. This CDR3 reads CASSTSGMLMSYNEQFF. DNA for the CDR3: TGTGCCAGCAGTACTAGCGGGATGCTTATGTCCTACAATGAGCAGTTCTTC. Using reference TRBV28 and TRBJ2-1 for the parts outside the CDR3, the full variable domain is DVKVTQSSRYLVKRTGEKVFLECVQDMDHENMFWYRQDPGLGLRLIYFSYDVKMKEKGDIPEGYSVSREKKERFSLILESASTNQTSMYLCASSTSGMLMSYNEQFFGPGTRLTVL.

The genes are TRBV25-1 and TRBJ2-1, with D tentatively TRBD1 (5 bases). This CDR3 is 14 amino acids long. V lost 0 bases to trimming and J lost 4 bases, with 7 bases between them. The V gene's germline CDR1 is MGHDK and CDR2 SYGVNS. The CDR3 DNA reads TGTGCCAGCAGTGAATACAGGGATTACAATGAGCAGTTCTTC. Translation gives CASSEYRDYNEQFF. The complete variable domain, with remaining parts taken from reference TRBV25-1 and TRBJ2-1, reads EADIYQTPRYLVIGTGKKITLECSQTMGHDKMYWYQQDPGMELHLIHYSYGVNSTEKGDLSSESTVSRIRTEHFPLTLESARPSHTSQYLCASSEYRDYNEQFFGPGTRLTVL.

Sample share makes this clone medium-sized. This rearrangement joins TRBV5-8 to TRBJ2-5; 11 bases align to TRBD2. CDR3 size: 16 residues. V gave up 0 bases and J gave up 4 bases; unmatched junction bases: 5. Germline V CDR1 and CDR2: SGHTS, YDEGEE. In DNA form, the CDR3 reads TGTGCCAGCAGCTTGGTGGGACTAGCGGTGGGAGAGACCCAGTACTTC. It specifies CASSLVGLAVGETQYF.

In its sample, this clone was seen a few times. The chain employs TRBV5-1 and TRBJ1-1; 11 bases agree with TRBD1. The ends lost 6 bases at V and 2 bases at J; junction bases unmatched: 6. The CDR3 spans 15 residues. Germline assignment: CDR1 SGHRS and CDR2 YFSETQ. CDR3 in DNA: TGCGCCAGCATAAGAGGGACAGGGGGAAACACTGAAGCTTTCTTT. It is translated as CASIRGTGGNTEAFF. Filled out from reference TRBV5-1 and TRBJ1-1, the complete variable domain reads KAGVTQTPRYLIKTRGQQVTLSCSPISGHRSVSWYQQTPGQGLQFLFEYFSETQRNKGNFPGRFSGRQFSNSRSEMNVSTLELGDSALYLCASIRGTGGNTEAFFGQGTRLTVV.

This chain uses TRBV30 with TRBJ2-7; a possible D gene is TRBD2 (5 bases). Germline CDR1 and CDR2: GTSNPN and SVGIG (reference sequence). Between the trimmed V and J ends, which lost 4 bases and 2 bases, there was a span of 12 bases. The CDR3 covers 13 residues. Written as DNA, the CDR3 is TGTGCCTGGAAAAAGGCCGGGACCTACGAGCAGTACTTC. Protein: CAWKKAGTYEQYF. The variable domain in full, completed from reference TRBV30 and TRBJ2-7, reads SQTIHQWPATLVQPVGSPLSLECTVEGTSNPNLYWYRQAAGRGLQLLFYSVGIGQISSEVPQNLSASRPQDRQFILSSKKLLLSDSGFYLCAWKKAGTYEQYFGPGTRLTVT.

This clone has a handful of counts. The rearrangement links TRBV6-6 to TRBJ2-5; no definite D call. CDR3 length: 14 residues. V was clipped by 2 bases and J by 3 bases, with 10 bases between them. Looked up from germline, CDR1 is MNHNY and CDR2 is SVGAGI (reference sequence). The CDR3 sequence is CASSYARSKETQYF. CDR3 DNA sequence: TGTGCCAGCAGTTACGCGCGGAGCAAAGAGACCCAGTACTTC.

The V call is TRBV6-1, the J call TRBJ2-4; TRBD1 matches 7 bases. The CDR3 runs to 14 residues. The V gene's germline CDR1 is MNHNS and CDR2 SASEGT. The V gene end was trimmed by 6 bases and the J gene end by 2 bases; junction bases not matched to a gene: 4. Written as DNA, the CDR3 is TGTGCCAGCAGCAACAGGGGACCCAAAAACATTCAGTACTTC. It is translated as CASSNRGPKNIQYF.

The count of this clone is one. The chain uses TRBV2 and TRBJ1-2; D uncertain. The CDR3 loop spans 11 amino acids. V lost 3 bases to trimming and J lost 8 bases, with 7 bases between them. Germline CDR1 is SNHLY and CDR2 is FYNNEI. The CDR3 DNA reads TGTGCCAGCAGTGACACGGGGGGCTACACCTTC. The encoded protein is CASSDTGGYTF.

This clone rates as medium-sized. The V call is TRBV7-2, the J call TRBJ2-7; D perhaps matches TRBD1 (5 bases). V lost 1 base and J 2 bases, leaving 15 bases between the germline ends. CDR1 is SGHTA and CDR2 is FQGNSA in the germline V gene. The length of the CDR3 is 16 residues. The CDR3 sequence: CASSLGSQGFPYEQYF. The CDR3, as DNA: TGTGCCAGCAGCTTAGGGTCCCAGGGTTTTCCCTACGAGCAGTACTTC.

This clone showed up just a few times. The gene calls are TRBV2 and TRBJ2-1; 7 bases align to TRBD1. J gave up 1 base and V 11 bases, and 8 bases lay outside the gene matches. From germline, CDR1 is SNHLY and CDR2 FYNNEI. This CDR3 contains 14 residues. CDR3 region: CAATGADSYNEQFF. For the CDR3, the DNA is TGTGCCGCCACAGGGGCTGATTCCTACAATGAGCAGTTCTTC.

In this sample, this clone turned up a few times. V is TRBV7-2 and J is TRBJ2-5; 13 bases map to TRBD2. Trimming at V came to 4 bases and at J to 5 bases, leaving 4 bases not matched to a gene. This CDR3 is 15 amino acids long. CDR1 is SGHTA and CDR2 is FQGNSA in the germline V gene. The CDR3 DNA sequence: TGTGCCAGCAGCTCAACTAGCGGGAGGGCGGAGACCCAGTACTTC. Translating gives CASSSTSGRAETQYF.

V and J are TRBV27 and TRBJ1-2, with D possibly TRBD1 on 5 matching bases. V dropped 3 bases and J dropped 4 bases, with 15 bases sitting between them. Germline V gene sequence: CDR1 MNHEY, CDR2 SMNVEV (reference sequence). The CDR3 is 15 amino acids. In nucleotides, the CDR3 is TGTGCCAGCAGTTTTATCGGGGGAAAAGGCTATGGCTACACCTTC. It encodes CASSFIGGKGYGYTF.

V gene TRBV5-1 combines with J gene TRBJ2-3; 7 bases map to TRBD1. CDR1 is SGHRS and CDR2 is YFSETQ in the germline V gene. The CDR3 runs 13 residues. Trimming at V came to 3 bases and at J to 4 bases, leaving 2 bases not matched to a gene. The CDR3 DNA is TGCGCCAGCAGCTGGGACAGAGCAGATACGCAGTATTTT. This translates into CASSWDRADTQYF.

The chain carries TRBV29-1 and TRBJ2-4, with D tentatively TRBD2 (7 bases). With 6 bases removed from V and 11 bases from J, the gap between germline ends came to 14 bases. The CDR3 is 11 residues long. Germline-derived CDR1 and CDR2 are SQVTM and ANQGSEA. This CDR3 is CSVGGGGFQYF. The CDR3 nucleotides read TGCAGCGTGGGGGGCGGGGGTTTTCAGTACTTC.

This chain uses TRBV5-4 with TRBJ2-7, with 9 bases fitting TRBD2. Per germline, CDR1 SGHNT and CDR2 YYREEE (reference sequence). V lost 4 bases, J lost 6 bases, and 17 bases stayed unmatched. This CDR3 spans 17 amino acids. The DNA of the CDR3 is TGTGCCAGCAGCCAAGATGCGCCTAGCGGGATCCGGCGCGAGCAGTACTTC. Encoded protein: CASSQDAPSGIRREQYF.

This CDR3 reads CASSPRPINTEAFF. The CDR3 DNA is TGTGCCAGTAGTCCCCGCCCTATTAACACTGAAGCTTTCTTT. This chain joins TRBV19 and TRBJ1-1; D is unclear. CDR1 LNHDA and CDR2 SQIVND come from the germline V gene (reference sequence). This CDR3 contains 14 residues. Trimming removed 5 bases at V and 2 bases at J, with 12 bases between.

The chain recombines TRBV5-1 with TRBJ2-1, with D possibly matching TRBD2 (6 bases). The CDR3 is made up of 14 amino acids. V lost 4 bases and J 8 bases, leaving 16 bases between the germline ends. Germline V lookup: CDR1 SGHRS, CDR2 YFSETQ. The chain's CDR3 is CASSGGKAVDEQFF. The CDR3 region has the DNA TGCGCCAGCAGCGGGGGGAAAGCAGTAGATGAGCAGTTCTTC.

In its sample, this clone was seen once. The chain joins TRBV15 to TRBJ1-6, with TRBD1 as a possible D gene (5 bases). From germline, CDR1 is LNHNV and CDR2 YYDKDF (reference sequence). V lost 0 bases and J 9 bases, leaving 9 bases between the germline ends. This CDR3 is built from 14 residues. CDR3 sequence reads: CATSREGQPSPLHF. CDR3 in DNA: TGTGCCACCAGCAGAGAGGGGCAGCCTTCACCCCTCCACTTT.

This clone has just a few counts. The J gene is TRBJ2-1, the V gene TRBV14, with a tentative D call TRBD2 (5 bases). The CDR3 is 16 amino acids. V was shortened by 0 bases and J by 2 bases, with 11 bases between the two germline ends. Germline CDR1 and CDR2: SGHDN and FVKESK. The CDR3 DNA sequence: TGTGCCAGCAGCCAAGATAGAGGGATACCCTACAATGAGCAGTTCTTC. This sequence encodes CASSQDRGIPYNEQFF.

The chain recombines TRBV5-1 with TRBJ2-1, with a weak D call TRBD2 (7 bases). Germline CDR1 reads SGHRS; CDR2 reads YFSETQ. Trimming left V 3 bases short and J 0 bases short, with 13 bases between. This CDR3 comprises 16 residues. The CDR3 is CASSSGGGSSYNEQFF. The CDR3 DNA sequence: TGCGCCAGCAGCTCTGGGGGCGGGAGCTCCTACAATGAGCAGTTCTTC.

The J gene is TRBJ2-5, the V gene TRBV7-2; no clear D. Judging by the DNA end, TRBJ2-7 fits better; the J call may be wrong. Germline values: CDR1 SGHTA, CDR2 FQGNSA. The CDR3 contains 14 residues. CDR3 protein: CASSLDSPVYEQYF. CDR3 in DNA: TGTGCCAGCAGCTTAGACAGCCCTGTTTACGAGCAGTACTTC.

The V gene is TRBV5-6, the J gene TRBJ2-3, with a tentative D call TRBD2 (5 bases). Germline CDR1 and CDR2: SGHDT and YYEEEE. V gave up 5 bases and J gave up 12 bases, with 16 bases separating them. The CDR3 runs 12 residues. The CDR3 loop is CASSLEGLGQYF. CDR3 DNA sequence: TGTGCCAGCAGTCTCGAAGGACTGGGTCAGTATTTT.